The 17 T cell receptor beta chains below come from one sample, sequenced in a study of T cell changes during pregnancy in multiple sclerosis. Data came from immunoSEQ multiplex PCR; TCRdb stores just in-frame clones and leaves some out. The sample records approximately 100,000 clones, 80% to 95% being singletons. The sample here was peripheral blood, taken after pregnancy. Source of these receptors: a female donor with multiple sclerosis, enrolled in a pregnancy study.

The V and J genes are TRBV11-2 and TRBJ1-1; D gene unclear. There are 12 residues in the CDR3. Trimming cost V 3 bases and J 1 base, with 3 bases left between them. The germline V gene encodes CDR1 SGHAT and CDR2 FQNNGV. For the CDR3, the DNA is TGTGCCAGCAGCTTCGGGAACACTGAAGCTTTCTTT. Translation gives CASSFGNTEAFF.

This chain links TRBV5-4 with TRBJ1-2; 9 nucleotides line up with TRBD1. V shed 2 bases and J 3 bases; nucleotides not matched to a gene: 2. Germline CDR1 is SGHNT and CDR2 is YYREEE (reference sequence). The CDR3 has 14 amino acids. CDR3 loop: CASSLGDRDYGYTF. The CDR3 nucleotides read TGTGCCAGCAGCTTAGGGGACAGGGACTATGGCTACACCTTC.

The rearrangement uses TRBV28 and TRBJ2-1; no definite D call. CDR3 size: 14 residues. The germline CDR1 and CDR2 sequences are MDHEN and SYDVKM. The ends were cut back, 5 bases at V and 0 bases at J, with 8 bases in the middle. CDR3: CASSRGSSYNEQFF. The CDR3 coding sequence is TGTGCCAGCAGTCGAGGAAGCTCCTACAATGAGCAGTTCTTC.

This chain links TRBV10-3 with TRBJ2-2; weak D call: TRBD1 (5 bases). V dropped 6 bases and J dropped 5 bases, with 19 bases sitting between them. Germline V CDR1 and CDR2: ENHRY, SYGVKD. This CDR3 spans 16 amino acids. CDR3 DNA: TGTGCCATCAGAAGAACAGGCCCTGCTTTGACCGGGGAGCTGTTTTTT. Protein sequence: CAIRRTGPALTGELFF.

The J gene is TRBJ1-1, the V gene TRBV11-3; no clear D gene. The V end lost 1 base, the J end lost 5 bases, and 8 bases lay between the germline ends. Germline-derived CDR1 and CDR2 are SGHNT and YENEEA. The CDR3 loop spans 13 amino acids. The CDR3 protein is CASSLGFTTEAFF. As DNA, the CDR3 is TGTGCCAGCAGCTTAGGGTTTACAACTGAAGCTTTCTTT.

The CDR3 region is CASSFRDTLSGANVLTF. The CDR3, as DNA: TGTGCCAGCAGTTTTAGGGACACCCTCTCTGGGGCCAACGTCCTGACTTTC. The chain carries TRBV27 and TRBJ2-6; D might be TRBD1 (6 bases). With 3 bases removed from V and 0 bases from J, the gap between germline ends came to 12 bases. CDR1 MNHEY and CDR2 SMNVEV come from the germline V gene (reference sequence). This CDR3 spans 17 amino acids. Using reference TRBV27 and TRBJ2-6 for the parts outside the CDR3, the full variable domain is EAQVTQNPRYLITVTGKKLTVTCSQNMNHEYMSWYRQDPGLGLRQIYYSMNVEVTDKGDVPEGYKVSRKEKRNFPLILESPSPNQTSLYFCASSFRDTLSGANVLTFGAGSRLTVL.

The V call is TRBV7-7, the J call TRBJ2-7; possibly TRBD1 for D (5 bases). This CDR3 has 13 residues. Trimming pared 5 bases from V and 3 bases from J, leaving 11 bases between. The V gene's germline CDR1 is SSHAT and CDR2 FNYEAQ (reference sequence). CDR3 loop: CASSQYQGYEQYF. CDR3 coding DNA: TGTGCCAGCAGCCAATACCAGGGCTACGAGCAGTACTTC.

V and J are TRBV6-5 and TRBJ1-2, with D uncertain. The CDR3 is 12 amino acids. Germline CDR1 is MNHEY and CDR2 is SVGAGI. Trimming took off 6 bases at V and 4 bases at J, with 9 bases between the two ends. The CDR3 DNA follows: TGTGCCAGCAGAGCCCCGGGCTATGGCTACACCTTC. This sequence encodes CASRAPGYGYTF.

The CDR3: CASSINRDSEKLFF. Here the CDR3 DNA reads TGTGCCAGTAGTATAAACAGGGACAGCGAAAAACTGTTTTTT. V gene TRBV19 combines with J gene TRBJ1-4; 7 nucleotides agree with TRBD1. The V segment lost 2 bases and the J segment 8 bases; nucleotides outside the gene matches: 5. The CDR3 spans 14 residues. CDR1 and CDR2 from the germline V gene are LNHDA and SQIVND (reference sequence). Full variable domain (outside the CDR3, taken from reference TRBV19 and TRBJ1-4): DGGITQSPKYLFRKEGQNVTLSCEQNLNHDAMYWYRQDPGQGLRLIYYSQIVNDFQKGDIAEGYSVSREKKESFPLTVTSAQKNPTAFYLCASSINRDSEKLFFGSGTQLSVL.

This chain connects TRBV11-3 to TRBJ1-1; D is possibly TRBD1 (5 bases). The length of the CDR3 is 11 residues. V dropped 5 bases and J dropped 11 bases, with 12 bases sitting between them. In germline, CDR1 is SGHNT, CDR2 YENEEA. CDR3 residues: CASSAGPQAFF. The CDR3 DNA reads TGTGCCAGCAGCGCGGGACCGCAGGCTTTCTTT.

The V call is TRBV27, the J call TRBJ2-2; weak D call: TRBD1 (5 bases). This CDR3 is 15 amino acids long. Germline V CDR1 and CDR2: MNHEY, SMNVEV (reference sequence). V shed 4 bases and J shed 0 bases, with 9 bases lying between them. CDR3 sequence (DNA): TGTGCCAGCAGTTCGACAGAGACGAACACCGGGGAGCTGTTTTTT. The encoded protein is CASSSTETNTGELFF.

This chain uses TRBV4-1 with TRBJ2-1, with 7 bases that match TRBD2. The V gene's germline CDR1 is MGHRA and CDR2 YSYEKL. The CDR3 totals 16 residues. V lost 4 bases to trimming and J lost 5 bases; unmatched junction nucleotides: 11. The CDR3 loop reads CASSPLGRTVNNEQFF. Here the CDR3 DNA reads TGCGCCAGCAGCCCTCTCGGGAGGACCGTTAACAATGAGCAGTTCTTC.

The V gene is TRBV13, the J gene TRBJ1-2; TRBD1 might be the D (6 bases). The CDR3 consists of 12 residues. Trimming shortened V by 7 bases and J by 7 bases, and 13 bases separated the two germline ends. CDR1 is PRHDT, CDR2 FYEKMQ, per germline (reference sequence). This CDR3 is CASNFRGVGYTF. CDR3 DNA: TGTGCCAGCAACTTCAGGGGTGTTGGCTACACCTTC. Using reference TRBV13 and TRBJ1-2 for the parts outside the CDR3, the full variable domain is AAGVIQSPRHLIKEKRETATLKCYPIPRHDTVYWYQQGPGQDPQFLISFYEKMQSDKGSIPDRFSAQQFSDYHSELNMSSLELGDSALYFCASNFRGVGYTFGSGTRLTVV.

This chain connects TRBV6-1 to TRBJ2-3, with TRBD2 identical over 9 bases. This CDR3 contains 13 residues. V gave up 11 bases and J gave up 4 bases; unmatched junction bases: 7. The germline CDR1 and CDR2 sequences are MNHNS and SASEGT. The CDR3 DNA reads TGTGCCGGTAGCGGGAGCAACGCAGATACGCAGTATTTT. Translated: CAGSGSNADTQYF.

This rearrangement joins TRBV2 to TRBJ1-1; D might be TRBD1 (6 bases). CDR3 length equals 14 residues. Germline loops: CDR1 SNHLY, CDR2 FYNNEI. V lost 4 bases, J lost 3 bases, and 12 bases lay in between. CDR3 DNA sequence: TGTGCCAGCAGTGGGGGGCCAGGGGACACTGAAGCTTTCTTT. Translation: CASSGGPGDTEAFF.

The V and J genes are TRBV10-1 and TRBJ2-2; TRBD1 matches at 7 bases. Trimming removed 6 bases from V and 4 bases from J; junction bases left unmatched: 2. Germline CDR1 is WNHNN and CDR2 is SYGVQD (reference sequence). The CDR3 contains 13 residues. The CDR3 loop reads CASSGTATGELFF. DNA for the CDR3: TGCGCCAGCAGCGGGACAGCCACCGGGGAGCTGTTTTTT.

The chain employs TRBV4-1 and TRBJ1-2; D is possibly TRBD1 (5 bases). Germline loops: CDR1 MGHRA, CDR2 YSYEKL. This CDR3 region has 14 residues. Trimming left V 4 bases short and J 7 bases short, with 16 bases between. The CDR3 region has the DNA TGCGCCAGCAGCCCCGAGGAGGGGTGGACTGGCTACACCTTC. Its protein product is CASSPEEGWTGYTF.